This T cell receptor beta chain was profiled in a study of T cells expressing NK-cell markers. Turning to the study itself: Repertoire data for TCR beta were derived from sorted T cells (CD3+CD56+NKG2C+, CD3+CD56+NKG2C- and CD3+CD56-NKG2C+). The authors sequenced eight donors, of whom seven were HCMV-seropositive and one was seronegative.

CDR3 length: 15 amino acids. Germline lookup yields CDR1 LNHNV and CDR2 YYDKDF (reference sequence). The TCR beta cDNA came from 5'RACE template switching with UMIs. TCRdb reprocessed the 5' RACE reads, with one entry per CDR3 protein and no DNA. The table lists over 150,000 distinct CDR3 sequences, with less than 40% in the top ten. The TCR sequence derives from a woman aged 50 to 60 in good health. The V call is TRBV15, the J call TRBJ2-3; TCRdb's assignment of TRBD1 cannot be checked, as there is no DNA. What was sequenced was blood T cells: a sorted CD56 or NKG2C T cell subset, CD4+ or CD8+ T cells, or bulk PBMC T cells (not recorded which). CDR3 in amino acids: CATSLRQGAGDTQYF.